The rows below give T cell receptor beta chains drawn from one sample of a study of CD8+CD57+ T cells in acquired aplastic anemia. TCRdb reprocessed the reads with MiXCR, giving one entry per CDR3 protein. The profile shows approximately 190,000 distinct CDR3 sequences, roughly half of them singletons. The sequenced material came from sorted CD4+, CD8+, or CD8+CD57+ T cells (not recorded which) from PBMCs. These receptors were taken from a human donor with aplastic anemia. The CDR3 runs from the conserved cysteine through the conserved F or W. The order of the fields is J gene, D gene, clone size, V gene, CDR3 protein, CDR3 DNA. A D gene is named only where the DNA matches it firmly. Part of the rows lack a size; the others show once, few, many or a class for expanded clones.

j_gene: TRBJ2-7; d_gene: NA; abundance: NA; v_gene: TRBV7-9; CDR3aa: CASSFRENAYEQYF; CDR3nt: TGTGCCAGCAGCTTCCGGGAGAATGCCTACGAGCAGTACTTC
j_gene: TRBJ2-3; d_gene: NA; abundance: NA; v_gene: TRBV29-1; CDR3aa: CSVDGGSWADTQYF; CDR3nt: TGCAGCGTTGATGGCGGATCTTGGGCAGATACGCAGTATTTT
j_gene: TRBJ2-1; d_gene: NA; abundance: many; v_gene: TRBV24-1; CDR3aa: CATSDMAAQKLNEQFF; CDR3nt: TGTGCCACCAGTGATATGGCGGCGCAGAAACTCAATGAGCAGTTCTTC
j_gene: TRBJ2-1; d_gene: NA; abundance: many; v_gene: TRBV4-1; CDR3aa: CASSQEGAQNNEQFF; CDR3nt: TGCGCCAGCAGCCAAGAGGGGGCGCAGAACAATGAGCAGTTCTTC
j_gene: TRBJ2-1; d_gene: NA; abundance: few; v_gene: TRBV29-1; CDR3aa: CSVSRDNEQFF; CDR3nt: TGCAGCGTGTCCAGGGACAATGAGCAGTTCTTC
j_gene: TRBJ2-7; d_gene: TRBD1; abundance: once; v_gene: TRBV29-1; CDR3aa: CSVEGTGKPYEQYF; CDR3nt: TGCAGCGTTGAAGGGACAGGGAAACCCTACGAGCAGTACTTC
j_gene: TRBJ2-3; d_gene: NA; abundance: few; v_gene: TRBV15; CDR3aa: CATSREPAASTDTQYF; CDR3nt: TGTGCCACCAGCAGAGAACCAGCGGCTAGCACAGATACGCAGTATTTT
j_gene: TRBJ1-2; d_gene: TRBD1; abundance: NA; v_gene: TRBV10-3; CDR3aa: CAISETSQQGYYGYTF; CDR3nt: TGTGCCATCAGTGAAACCAGCCAACAGGGGTACTATGGCTACACCTTC
j_gene: TRBJ2-2; d_gene: NA; abundance: NA; v_gene: TRBV6-1; CDR3aa: CASRRLARSTGELFF; CDR3nt: TGTGCCAGCAGGAGGCTAGCGCGGAGTACCGGGGAGCTGTTTTTT
j_gene: TRBJ2-7; d_gene: TRBD1; abundance: NA; v_gene: TRBV11-2; CDR3aa: CASSSLSGTGIYEQYF; CDR3nt: TGTGCCAGCAGCTCCCTGTCCGGGACAGGGATTTACGAGCAGTACTTC
j_gene: TRBJ2-2; d_gene: NA; abundance: NA; v_gene: TRBV7-2; CDR3aa: CASRGGVSGELFF; CDR3nt: TGTGCCAGCAGGGGGGGCGTTTCCGGGGAGCTGTTTTTT
j_gene: TRBJ2-7; d_gene: NA; abundance: NA; v_gene: TRBV6-7; CDR3aa: CASSYSLPGVAYEQYF; CDR3nt: TGTGCCAGCAGTTACTCTCTCCCCGGGGTAGCCTACGAGCAGTACTTC
j_gene: TRBJ2-7; d_gene: TRBD1; abundance: many; v_gene: TRBV7-2; CDR3aa: CASSAVQGYSYEQYF; CDR3nt: TGTGCCAGCAGCGCGGTACAGGGGTACTCCTACGAGCAGTACTTC
j_gene: TRBJ2-3; d_gene: TRBD1; abundance: NA; v_gene: TRBV27; CDR3aa: CASRLDRVADTQYF; CDR3nt: TGTGCCAGCAGGCTTGACAGGGTCGCAGATACGCAGTATTTT
j_gene: TRBJ1-2; d_gene: TRBD1; abundance: NA; v_gene: TRBV12-3/TRBV12-4; CDR3aa: CASRDRGSYGYTF; CDR3nt: TGTGCCAGCAGGGACAGGGGGAGCTATGGCTACACCTTC
j_gene: TRBJ2-2; d_gene: TRBD1; abundance: many; v_gene: TRBV5-1; CDR3aa: CASSFLTGADTGELFF; CDR3nt: TGCGCCAGCAGCTTCCTGACAGGGGCGGACACCGGGGAGCTGTTTTTT
j_gene: TRBJ2-3; d_gene: TRBD2; abundance: few; v_gene: TRBV2; CDR3aa: CASLGDYQSTDTQYF; CDR3nt: TGTGCCAGCTTGGGGGACTACCAAAGCACAGATACGCAGTATTTT
j_gene: TRBJ2-7; d_gene: TRBD1; abundance: NA; v_gene: TRBV10-3; CDR3aa: CAISGQGADEQYF; CDR3nt: TGTGCCATCAGTGGACAGGGGGCAGACGAGCAGTACTTC